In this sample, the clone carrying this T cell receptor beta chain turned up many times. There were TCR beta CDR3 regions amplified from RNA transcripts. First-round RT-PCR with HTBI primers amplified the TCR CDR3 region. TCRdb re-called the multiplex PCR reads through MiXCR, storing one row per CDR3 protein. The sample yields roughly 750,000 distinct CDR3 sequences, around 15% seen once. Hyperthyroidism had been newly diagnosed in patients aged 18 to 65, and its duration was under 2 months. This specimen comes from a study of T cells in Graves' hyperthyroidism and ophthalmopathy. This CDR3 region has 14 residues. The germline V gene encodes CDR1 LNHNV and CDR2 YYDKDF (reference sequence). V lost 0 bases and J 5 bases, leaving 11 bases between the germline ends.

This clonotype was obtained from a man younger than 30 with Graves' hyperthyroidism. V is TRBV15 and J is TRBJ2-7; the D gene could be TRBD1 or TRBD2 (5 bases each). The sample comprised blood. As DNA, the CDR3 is TGTGCCACCAGCAGAGATCGGGGCCTGGACGAGCAGTACTTC. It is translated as CATSRDRGLDEQYF. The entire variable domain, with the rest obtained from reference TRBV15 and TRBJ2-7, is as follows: DAMVIQNPRYQVTQFGKPVTLSCSQTLNHNVMYWYQQKSSQAPKLLFHYYDKDFNNEADTPDNFQSRRPNTSFCFLDIRSPGLGDTAMYLCATSRDRGLDEQYFGPGTRLTVT.